This entry describes one T cell receptor (beta chain). Its antigen is undetermined. The entry originates in a study of T cell responses to AZD1222 COVID-19 vaccine. Germline V CDR1 and CDR2: MNHEY, SVGAGI. Trimming took off 0 bases at V and 4 bases at J, with 12 bases between the two ends. This CDR3 has 15 residues. Data came from immunoSEQ multiplex PCR; TCRdb stores just in-frame clones and leaves some out. The repertoire holds 150,000 to 200,000 clones, with 94% as singletons. Study results and limitations: Repertoires were obtained solely post-peak T cell response.

The sequencing used peripheral blood, collected 28 days after the second AZD1222 dose. The V call is TRBV6-5, the J call TRBJ1-1; TRBD1 might be the D (5 bases). This sequence was found in an adult who received the AZD1222 COVID-19 vaccine. CDR3 sequence (DNA): TGTGCCAGCAGTTACTCGATGGGGGTTAGCACTGAAGCTTTCTTT. Protein: CASSYSMGVSTEAFF.